A single TCR beta chain is shown here with its context. Its antigen remains unidentified. Sequencing targeted TCR beta in blood CD8+ and CD4+ T cells. The controls, all healthy donors, were matched for age and sex. The V end was cut by 2 bases, the J end by 2 bases, with 2 bases between. Germline values: CDR1 SGDLS, CDR2 YYNGEE. The CDR3 has 13 residues. This sample was taken from a study of CD8 T cells in Susac syndrome. Reverse transcription of roughly 0.45 to 1 ug RNA used random hexamers. TCRdb itself ran the immunoSEQ multiplex PCR reads through MiXCR, one entry per CDR3 protein. The sample yields about 200,000 distinct CDR3 sequences, 90% to 95% seen once. Overall study findings and caveats: TCR sequencing and HLA analysis covered a relatively small number of individuals.

The genes are TRBV9 and TRBJ2-6; D remains ambiguous. The receptor comes from a human donor in good health. The specimen sequenced was CD4+ T cells from PBMCs. The CDR3 region has the DNA TGTGCCAGCAGCGTCACTGGGGCCAACGTCCTGACTTTC. This sequence encodes CASSVTGANVLTF.